This T cell receptor (beta chain) was captured in a study of blood T cell repertoires in COVID-19. About the study: The United States, Italy and Spain provided the acute and convalescent COVID-19 samples.

Authors' analysis steps: For nucleated cells, counts were estimated from reference gene primer amplification. The method was immunoSEQ multiplex PCR; TCRdb's version includes in-frame clones alone and lacks a portion of them. V and J calls and clone size are those listed in that table; D and trimming were worked out from the DNA. Of 90,000 to 150,000 clones detected, 65% to 90% appear once; the ten largest clones hold roughly an eighth. This sequence originates from a human donor in a cohort sampled during active COVID-19. The sequencing sample was made of peripheral blood.

The CDR3 DNA is TGTGCCAGCAGCTTGACCGGGACAGGGGTCGGTGGTGGCAATGAGCAGTTCTTC. Translation: CASSLTGTGVGGGNEQFF. The chain carries TRBV5-4 and TRBJ2-1; TRBD1 aligns across 10 bases. The junction had 13 bases not matched to a gene; V was cut back by 1 base and J by 6 bases. The CDR3 covers 18 residues. CDR1 is SGHNT, CDR2 YYREEE, per germline (reference sequence).